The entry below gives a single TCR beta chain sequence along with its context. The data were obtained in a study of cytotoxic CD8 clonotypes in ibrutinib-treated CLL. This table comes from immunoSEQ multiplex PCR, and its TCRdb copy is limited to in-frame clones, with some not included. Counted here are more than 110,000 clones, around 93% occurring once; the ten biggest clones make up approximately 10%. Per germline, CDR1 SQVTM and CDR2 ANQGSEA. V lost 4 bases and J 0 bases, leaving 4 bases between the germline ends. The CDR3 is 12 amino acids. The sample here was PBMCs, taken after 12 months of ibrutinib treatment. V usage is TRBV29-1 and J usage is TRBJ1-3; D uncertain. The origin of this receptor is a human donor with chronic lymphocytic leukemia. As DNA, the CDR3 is TGCAGCGTTGGGGGCTCTGGAAACACCATATATTTT. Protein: CSVGGSGNTIYF.